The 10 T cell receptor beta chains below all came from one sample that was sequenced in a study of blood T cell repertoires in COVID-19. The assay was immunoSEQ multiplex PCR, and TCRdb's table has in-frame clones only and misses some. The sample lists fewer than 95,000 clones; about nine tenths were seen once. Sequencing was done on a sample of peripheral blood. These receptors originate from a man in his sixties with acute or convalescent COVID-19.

The CDR3 bases are TGTGCCATCAGTGAGGCGGGCACCGGGGAGCTGTTTTTT. Residues: CAISEAGTGELFF. The J gene is TRBJ2-2, the V gene TRBV10-3; tentative D call: TRBD2 (5 bases). Germline CDR1 and CDR2: ENHRY and SYGVKD. Trimming cost V 2 bases and J 4 bases, with 5 bases left between them. The CDR3 consists of 13 residues.

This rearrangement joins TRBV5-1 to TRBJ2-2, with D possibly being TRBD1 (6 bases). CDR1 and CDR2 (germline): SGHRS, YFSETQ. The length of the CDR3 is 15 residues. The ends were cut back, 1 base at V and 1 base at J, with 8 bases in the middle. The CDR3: CASSLPGVNTGELFF. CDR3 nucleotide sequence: TGCGCCAGCAGCTTGCCAGGGGTGAACACCGGGGAGCTGTTTTTT.

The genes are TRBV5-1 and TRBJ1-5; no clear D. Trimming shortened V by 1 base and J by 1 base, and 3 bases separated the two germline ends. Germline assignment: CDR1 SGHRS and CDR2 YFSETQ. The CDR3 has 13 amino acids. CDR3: CASSLSSNQPQHF. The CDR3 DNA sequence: TGCGCCAGCAGCTTGAGCAGCAATCAGCCCCAGCATTTT.

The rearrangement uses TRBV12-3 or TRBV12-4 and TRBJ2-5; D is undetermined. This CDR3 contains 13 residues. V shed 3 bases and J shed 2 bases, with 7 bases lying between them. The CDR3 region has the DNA TGTGCCAGCAGTTTTGCACAGCAAGAGACCCAGTACTTC. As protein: CASSFAQQETQYF.

The CDR3 is CASSLGQGIGRSPLHF. CDR3 coding DNA: TGCGCCAGCAGCTTGGGACAGGGGATTGGTCGGTCACCCCTCCACTTT. The chain couples TRBV5-1 to TRBJ1-6, with 8 bases fitting TRBD1. In germline, CDR1 is SGHRS, CDR2 YFSETQ. This CDR3 has 16 amino acids. J was trimmed by 10 bases and V by 0 bases; bases with no gene match: 9.

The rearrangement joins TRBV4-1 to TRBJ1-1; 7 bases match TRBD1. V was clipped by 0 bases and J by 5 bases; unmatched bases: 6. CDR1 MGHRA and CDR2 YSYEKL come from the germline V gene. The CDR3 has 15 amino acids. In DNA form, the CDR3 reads TGCGCCAGCAGCCAAGAACGGGGCAGGGGGACTGAAGCTTTCTTT. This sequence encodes CASSQERGRGTEAFF.

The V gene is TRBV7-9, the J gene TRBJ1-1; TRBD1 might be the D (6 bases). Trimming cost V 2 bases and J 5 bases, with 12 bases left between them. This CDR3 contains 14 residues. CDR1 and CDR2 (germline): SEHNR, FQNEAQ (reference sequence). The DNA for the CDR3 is TGTGCCAGCAGCTTATTGCAGGGGAAGACTGAAGCTTTCTTT. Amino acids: CASSLLQGKTEAFF.

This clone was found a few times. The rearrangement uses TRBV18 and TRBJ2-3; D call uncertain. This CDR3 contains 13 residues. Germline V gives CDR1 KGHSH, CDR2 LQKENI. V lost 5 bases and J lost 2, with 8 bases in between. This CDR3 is CASSAQHTDTQYF. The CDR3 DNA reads TGTGCCAGCTCAGCACAGCACACAGATACGCAGTATTTT.

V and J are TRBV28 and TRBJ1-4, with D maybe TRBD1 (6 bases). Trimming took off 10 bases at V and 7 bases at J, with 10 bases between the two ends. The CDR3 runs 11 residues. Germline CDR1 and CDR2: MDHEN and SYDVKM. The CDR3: CATTGFEKLFF. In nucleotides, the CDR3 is TGTGCCACTACAGGGTTTGAAAAACTGTTTTTT.

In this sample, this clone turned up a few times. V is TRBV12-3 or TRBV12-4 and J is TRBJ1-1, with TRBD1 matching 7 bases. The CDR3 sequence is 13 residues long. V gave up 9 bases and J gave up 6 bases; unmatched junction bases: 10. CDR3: CASLRDSGAEAFF. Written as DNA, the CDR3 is TGTGCCAGTTTGAGGGACAGTGGAGCTGAAGCTTTCTTT.